These 18 T cell receptor beta chains were sequenced from one sample in a study of T cell repertoires in cytomegalovirus infection. For these receptors, no antigen is known. MiXCR, run by TCRdb on the reads, gives a single entry per CDR3 protein. The data hold 640,000 or so distinct CDR3 sequences, with approximately 33% observed a single time. The specimen was cultured PBMCs, collected from culture after CMV antigen stimulation. The receptors were gathered from a human donor in good health (CMV status not recorded). Some clones in this sample may be carry-over from other donors' samples.

J is TRBJ2-1 and V is TRBV4-1; 9 bases match TRBD2. Germline V gene sequence: CDR1 MGHRA, CDR2 YSYEKL. V was pared by 1 base and J by 5 bases, with 9 bases of the junction left unmatched. The CDR3 spans 17 residues. CDR3 loop: CASSQVTSGEGNNEQFF. Written as DNA, the CDR3 is TGCGCCAGCAGCCAAGTGACTAGCGGAGAGGGTAACAATGAGCAGTTCTTC.

CDR3 sequence: CASSLRGPAGDTQYF. CDR3 sequence (DNA): TGTGCCAGCAGCCTACGGGGGCCCGCCGGAGATACGCAGTATTTT. The rearrangement links TRBV3-1 to TRBJ2-3, with D tentatively TRBD1 or TRBD2 (6 bases each). Germline V gene sequence: CDR1 LGHDT, CDR2 YNNKEL (reference sequence). The CDR3 totals 15 residues. V shed 4 bases and J shed 5 bases, with 16 bases lying between them.

In its sample, this clonotype was seen a few times. This sequence joins TRBV12-3 or TRBV12-4 and TRBJ1-5, with D hard to call. V dropped 3 bases and J dropped 2 bases, with 5 bases sitting between them. This CDR3 spans 13 amino acids. The CDR3 reads CASSFEGNQPQHF. The CDR3 bases are TGTGCCAGCAGTTTCGAGGGCAATCAGCCCCAGCATTTT.

The table lists this clonotype with a few counts. V gene TRBV6-1 combines with J gene TRBJ1-1, with 7 bases fitting TRBD1. Germline trimming cut 5 bases from V and 0 bases from J; bases unmatched to any gene: 9. The CDR3 contains 16 residues. Germline V lookup: CDR1 MNHNS, CDR2 SASEGT. The CDR3, as DNA: TGTGCCAGCAGTTCGGACAGGCGATACATGAACACTGAAGCTTTCTTT. Protein: CASSSDRRYMNTEAFF.

This clonotype was observed a handful of times. CDR3 protein: CASSQKTGGHYGANVLTF. Here the CDR3 DNA reads TGTGCCAGCAGCCAAAAAACAGGGGGCCACTATGGGGCCAACGTCCTGACTTTC. V gene TRBV5-4 combines with J gene TRBJ2-6; 9 nucleotides line up with TRBD1. After removal of 4 bases from V and 3 bases from J, the junction contained 11 bases not matched to a gene. The length of the CDR3 is 18 residues. The germline gives CDR1 SGHNT, CDR2 YYREEE (reference sequence).

This clonotype has just a few counts. The chain's CDR3 is CASSLDWESKLFF. CDR3 DNA: TGTGCCAGCAGCTTAGATTGGGAATCAAAACTGTTTTTT. The chain employs TRBV7-2 and TRBJ1-4; the D is unclear. The CDR3 loop spans 13 amino acids. The V gene lost 1 base and the J gene lost 10 bases, with 10 bases spanning the gap. CDR1 is SGHTA and CDR2 is FQGNSA in the germline V gene.

This clonotype was seen more than once but under ten times. This chain connects TRBV11-2 to TRBJ2-1, with D possibly being TRBD1 or TRBD2 (7 bases each). Germline assignment: CDR1 SGHAT and CDR2 FQNNGV. The V end was cut by 5 bases, the J end by 1 base, with 24 bases between. The CDR3 contains 19 residues. This CDR3 is CASSPTRGRGRVSYNEQFF. The CDR3 DNA follows: TGTGCCAGCAGCCCAACTAGAGGGAGGGGGCGGGTTTCCTACAATGAGCAGTTCTTC.

This chain joins TRBV12-3 or TRBV12-4 and TRBJ2-5, with a possible D match to TRBD2 (7 bases). Trimming stripped 6 bases from V and 9 bases from J, with 29 bases between. The CDR3 has 17 residues. The CDR3 here is CASRPDGASGLSGAQYF. The DNA for the CDR3 is TGTGCCAGCAGGCCCGACGGGGCTAGCGGCCTCTCAGGGGCCCAGTACTTC.

This sequence joins TRBV6-2 or TRBV6-3 and TRBJ2-3; 7 positions match TRBD2. This CDR3 has 16 residues. Germline V gene data show CDR1 as MNHEY and CDR2 as SVGEGT. Unmatched junction bases numbered 10, after V lost 4 bases and J lost 3 bases. DNA of the CDR3: TGTGCCAGCAGTTCCTTAGCGGGCCGCGGAACAGATACGCAGTATTTT. Amino acids: CASSSLAGRGTDTQYF.

The chain carries TRBV5-4 and TRBJ2-5; D gene uncertain. Germline values: CDR1 SGHNT, CDR2 YYREEE (reference sequence). Trimming removed 4 bases from V and 5 bases from J, with 12 bases in between. CDR3 length: 13 residues. The chain's CDR3 is CASSTRLSETQYF. The CDR3 nucleotides are TGTGCCAGCAGCACCCGGCTCTCGGAGACCCAGTACTTC.

The chain recombines TRBV28 with TRBJ2-7; D not certain. The germline V gene has CDR1 MDHEN and CDR2 SYDVKM. The CDR3 covers 14 residues. The V end lost 5 bases, the J end lost 2 bases, and 13 bases lay between the germline ends. The CDR3 DNA reads TGTGCCAGCAGTCCCCCCGGCAGGACCTACGAGCAGTACTTC. This sequence encodes CASSPPGRTYEQYF.

The chain uses TRBV11-2 and TRBJ2-7, with no clear D. The germline V gene encodes CDR1 SGHAT and CDR2 FQNNGV. Between the trimmed V and J ends, which lost 3 bases and 6 bases, there was a span of 3 bases. The CDR3 is 10 residues long. This CDR3 is CASSFSEQYF. As DNA, the CDR3 is TGTGCCAGCAGCTTCTCCGAGCAGTACTTC.

The table lists this clonotype with a few counts. The V gene is TRBV19, the J gene TRBJ2-5; 11 bases map to TRBD2. V shed 2 bases, J shed 2 bases, and the junction held 1 base outside the gene matches. CDR1 LNHDA and CDR2 SQIVND come from the germline V gene (reference sequence). The CDR3 loop spans 15 amino acids. The CDR3 region is CASSIPSGRQETQYF. CDR3 in DNA: TGTGCCAGTAGTATACCTAGCGGGAGGCAAGAGACCCAGTACTTC.

At least ten counts were recorded for this clonotype. The rearrangement uses TRBV7-2 and TRBJ2-5; no reliable D call. CDR1 SGHTA and CDR2 FQGNSA come from the germline V gene. Trimming left V 2 bases short and J 5 bases short, with 6 bases between. CDR3 size: 12 residues. As DNA, the CDR3 is TGTGCCAGCAGCTTAATGGTGGAGACCCAGTACTTC. Protein: CASSLMVETQYF. Together with reference TRBV7-2 and TRBJ2-5, the CDR3 gives the full variable domain: GAGVSQSPSNKVTEKGKDVELRCDPISGHTALYWYRQSLGQGLEFLIYFQGNSAPDKSGLPSDRFSAERTGGSVSTLTIQRTQQEDSAVYLCASSLMVETQYFGPGTRLLVL.

This clonotype was picked up a small number of times. The chain has TRBV12-3 or TRBV12-4 and TRBJ1-2; D is possibly TRBD1 (5 bases). The germline V and J ends were trimmed by 5 bases and 6 bases, with 19 bases remaining between them. The CDR3 has 15 residues. CDR3 region: CASSRRQQTGHGYTF. The CDR3, as DNA: TGTGCCAGCAGTCGTCGACAGCAAACGGGACATGGCTACACCTTC.

The table lists this clonotype with many counts. V and J are TRBV18 and TRBJ2-7; tentatively, D is TRBD1 (6 bases). V lost 8 bases and J lost 0, with 14 bases in between. From germline, CDR1 is KGHSH and CDR2 LQKENI. The CDR3 is 14 residues long. The CDR3 region is CASSPGASSYEQYF. CDR3 DNA sequence: TGTGCCAGCAGCCCAGGGGCTAGCTCCTACGAGCAGTACTTC.

J is TRBJ1-3 and V is TRBV24-1; D remains unclear. V was shortened by 3 bases and J by 4 bases, with 6 bases between the two germline ends. CDR1 and CDR2 (germline): KGHDR, SFDVKD. This CDR3 has 13 residues. This CDR3 reads CATSDPRGNTIYF. The CDR3 DNA is TGTGCCACCAGTGATCCACGGGGAAACACCATATATTTT.

As concerns this clonotype: Mismatch with germline at one junction end may stem from a read error. The chain combines TRBV7-6 with TRBJ2-1; D remains unclear. The CDR3 has 12 residues. Germline CDR1 and CDR2: SGHVS and FNYEAQ. The CDR3 DNA sequence: TGTGCCAGCAGCTTCTTAAACAATAAGCAGTTCTTC. As protein: CASSFLNNKQFF. Using reference TRBV7-6 and TRBJ2-1 for the parts outside the CDR3, the full variable domain is GAGVSQSPRYKVTKRGQDVALRCDPISGHVSLYWYRQALGQGPEFLTYFNYEAQQDKSGLPNDRFSAERPEGSISTLTIQRTEQRDSAMYRCASSFLNNKQFFGPGTRLTVL.